This TCR beta chain was captured by sequencing in a study of blood T cells in healthy people across ages. The wider study: Template-switching capture recovered about one barcoded beta molecule per two T cells. Study findings and constraints: In long-lived donors, naive CD4+ cell counts and diversity exceeded those of aged donors.

CDR3 length: 14 amino acids. Germline assignment: CDR1 SGHTA and CDR2 FQGTGA. V shed 2 bases and J shed 2 bases, with 7 bases lying between them. This clonotype was detected only a few times. The antigen is undetermined. The use of a sample-barcoded 5' primer and a J-beta primer mix characterized a second PCR of 7 to 11 cycles. Each CDR3 protein is one row after TCRdb ran MiXCR on the 5' RACE reads. Of over 600,000 distinct CDR3 sequences detected, approximately 60% appear once; the ten largest clones hold roughly 26%. The sequenced material came from blood. This receptor was identified in a man aged 35-49 years in good health. The chain has TRBV7-3 and TRBJ2-1, with TRBD1 as a possible D gene (5 bases). The CDR3 bases are TGTGCCAGCAGCTTAGGGGCCCCCTACAATGAGCAGTTCTTC. Translated: CASSLGAPYNEQFF. The entire variable domain, with the rest obtained from reference TRBV7-3 and TRBJ2-1, is as follows: GAGVSQTPSNKVTEKGKYVELRCDPISGHTALYWYRQSLGQGPEFLIYFQGTGAADDSGLPNDRFFAVRPEGSVSTLKIQRTERGDSAVYLCASSLGAPYNEQFFGPGTRLTVL.